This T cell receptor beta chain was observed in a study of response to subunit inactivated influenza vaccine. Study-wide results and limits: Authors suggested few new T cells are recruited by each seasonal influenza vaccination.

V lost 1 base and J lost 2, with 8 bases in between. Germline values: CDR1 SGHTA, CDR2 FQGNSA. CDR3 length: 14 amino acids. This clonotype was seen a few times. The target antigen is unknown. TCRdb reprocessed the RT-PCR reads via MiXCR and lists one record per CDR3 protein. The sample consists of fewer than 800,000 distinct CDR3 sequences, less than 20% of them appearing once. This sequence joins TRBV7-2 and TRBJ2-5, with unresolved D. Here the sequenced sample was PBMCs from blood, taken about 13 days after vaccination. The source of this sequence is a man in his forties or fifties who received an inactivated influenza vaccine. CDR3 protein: CASSLGIGQETQYF. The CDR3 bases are TGTGCCAGCAGCTTAGGGATAGGGCAAGAGACCCAGTACTTC.